The following is a T cell receptor (beta chain) sequence with its context. A read error may account for a junction end that differs from germline. Samples came from patients with localized non-small cell lung adenocarcinoma. The source of the sample is a study of CD4 and CD8 cells across lung adenocarcinoma regions. This CDR3 has 15 amino acids. CDR1 is MNHEY, CDR2 SVGAGI, per germline. TCRdb redid the calling of the PCR reads with MiXCR, one entry per CDR3 protein. The data hold under 25,000 distinct CDR3 sequences, with over 40% observed a single time. The origin of this receptor is a male donor with lung adenocarcinoma. The CD4 and CD8 labels of this study may be unreliable. The specimen was CD4+ T cells from the center of a lung tumor. The chain employs TRBV6-5 and TRBJ2-3, with 12 bases identical to TRBD2. CDR3 bases: TGTGCCAGCAGTTTGACTAGCGGGAGCACAGTTACGCAGGATTTT. Its protein product is CASSLTSGSTVTQDF.